This T cell receptor (beta chain) was sequenced for a study of graft-versus-host responses after intestinal transplantation. Study as a whole: Recipients uniformly received anti-thymocyte globulin induction, followed by tacrolimus and steroids for about three years.

Generated by immunoSEQ multiplex PCR, the TCRdb table keeps only in-frame clones and is missing some. There are 20,000 to 25,000 clones in the sample; around 43% occur only once, and approximately 1.3% lies in the top ten. Germline V gene sequence: CDR1 LGHNA, CDR2 YSLEER. Trimming stripped 3 bases from V and 6 bases from J, with 11 bases between. The CDR3 has 13 residues. CFSE-labeled responder cells (approximately 200,000) were plated with approximately 200,000 irradiated, violet-dye-labeled stimulator cells. Study-level findings and limits: Ileal or blood samples showed some GvH clones first, and such clones were also found in recipient marrow.

This rearrangement joins TRBV4-3 to TRBJ1-1; D is ambiguous. The sample consisted of alloreactive CD8+ T cells from a mixed lymphocyte reaction culture, taken before transplantation. Specified subset: CFSE-low proliferating T cells sorted from roughly six-day pre-transplant mixed lymphocyte reaction (GvH or HvG direction). The receptor was derived from a human patient who was an organ donor for intestinal transplantation. CDR3 loop: CASSQWVGAEAFF. The CDR3 nucleotides are TGCGCCAGCAGCCAGTGGGTTGGGGCTGAAGCTTTCTTT.